These T cell receptor beta chains were read from a single sample in a study of HIV-infected children after antiretroviral therapy interruption. TCRdb independently ran MiXCR on the 3' RACE reads; one entry per CDR3 protein. The table records about 89,000 distinct CDR3 sequences, under 8% of them present only once. The source was CD45RA+ CD4+ T cells from PBMCs, pooled from several time points, collected from a donor given antiretroviral therapy, either interrupted or continuous. These receptors all stem from a pool of human donors with HIV. Each CDR3 is given with its conserved first and last residue. A D gene is named only where the DNA matches it firmly. Not every row has a clone size; where given, it reads once, few, many or a size class.

>TRBJ1-6|TRBV6-1|-|many
TGTGCCAGCGAATATCGGAGTAATTCACCCCTCCACTTT
CASEYRSNSPLHF
>TRBJ2-2|TRBV5-1|-|-
TGCGCCAGCAGCTTGGGACCTGGCGCCGGGGAGCTGTTTTTT
CASSLGPGAGELFF
>TRBJ2-7|TRBV19|-|-
TGTGCCAGTAGTATAGGCCCCGCTACGGGGTACGAGCAGTACTTC
CASSIGPATGYEQYF
>TRBJ2-3|TRBV5-1|-|many
TGCGCCAGCAGCCGGGACTGGGGGGCAGATACGCAGTATTTT
CASSRDWGADTQYF
>TRBJ1-1|TRBV18|-|-
TGTGCCAGCTCGGAGGCTGAGGACACTGAAGCTTTCTTT
CASSEAEDTEAFF
>TRBJ2-3|TRBV29-1|TRBD2|-
TGCAGCGTGGGACTAGTCCCAGATACGCAGTATTTT
CSVGLVPDTQYF
>TRBJ2-7|TRBV5-1|-|many
TGCGCCAGCAGCTTCACCGACTCCTTCTCCTACGAGCAGTACTTC
CASSFTDSFSYEQYF
>TRBJ2-3|TRBV20-1|TRBD2|few
TGCAGTGCTAGCCCCCCGGGACTAGCGGGAGGGACAGATACGCAGTATTTT
CSASPPGLAGGTDTQYF
>TRBJ2-7|TRBV12-5|-|many
TGTGCTAGTGGTTTCTCGGGTAGCGAGCAGTACTTC
CASGFSGSEQYF
>TRBJ2-3|TRBV6-1|-|many
TGTGCCAGCAGTGAAAACAGGGATACGCAGTATTTT
CASSENRDTQYF
>TRBJ2-7|TRBV12-3/TRBV12-4|-|many
TGTGCCAGCAGCTCCCTGCAGACAGGCCGGGGGGAGCAGTACTTC
CASSSLQTGRGEQYF
>TRBJ2-7|TRBV11-3|-|many
TGTGCCAGCAGCTCAATGGGCGAGCAGTACTTC
CASSSMGEQYF
>TRBJ2-7|TRBV7-8|TRBD2|-
TGTGCCAGCAGCTCGCACGCAGGACTAGCGGGGGGGTGGTACGAGCAGTACTTC
CASSSHAGLAGGWYEQYF
>TRBJ1-1|TRBV12-5|TRBD1|many
TGTGCTAGTGGTTTTTTCACAGGGGGCAGTAACACTGAAGCTTTCTTT
CASGFFTGGSNTEAFF
>TRBJ2-5|TRBV5-1|-|many
TGCGCCAGCAGCTTGGGTACTGCAAGTCAAGAGACCCAGTACTTC
CASSLGTASQETQYF
>TRBJ2-2|TRBV29-1|-|-
TGCAGCGTCGCCGCGACAGTCACCGGGGAGCTGTTTTTT
CSVAATVTGELFF
>TRBJ1-5|TRBV30|-|many
TGTGCCTGGACCAGCGCCGGATGGGGCAATCAGCCCCAGCATTTT
CAWTSAGWGNQPQHF
>TRBJ2-4|TRBV2|-|many
TGTGCCAGCAGCTCGACTCACTTAGCCAAAAACATTCAGTACTTC
CASSSTHLAKNIQYF
>TRBJ1-1|TRBV5-6|-|few
TGTGCCAGCAGCTTCGGGGTAGGAACTGAAGCTTTCTTT
CASSFGVGTEAFF
>TRBJ1-1|TRBV5-6|-|many
TGTGCCAGCAGCTTAAACAGGTCTCCAAGAGCTTTCTTT
CASSLNRSPRAFF
>TRBJ1-1|TRBV28|-|-
TGTGCCAGCAGTTTGGAGCCAAACACTGAAGCTTTCTTT
CASSLEPNTEAFF
>TRBJ2-1|TRBV10-3|-|few
TGTGCCATCATAGGCAGCAACAATGAGCAGTTCTTC
CAIIGSNNEQFF
>TRBJ1-2|TRBV7-9|-|many
TGTGCCAGCAGCCTCATATCGACAGAATATGGCTACACCTTC
CASSLISTEYGYTF
>TRBJ2-2|TRBV9|-|many
TGTGCCAGCAGCGCAAACCCCAGGGACCTTAAGAGAATCGGGGAGCTGTTTTTT
CASSANPRDLKRIGELFF
>TRBJ1-3|TRBV23-1|-|-
TGCGCCAGCAAATACAGGGTCGGAAACACCATATATTTT
CASKYRVGNTIYF
>TRBJ1-2|TRBV19|-|-
TGTGCCAGTAGTATGCGGGGGGTCGGCTATGGCTACACCTTC
CASSMRGVGYGYTF
>TRBJ1-1|TRBV10-3|TRBD1|many
TGTGCCATCAGTTTCAAACAGGGGGACACTGAAGCTTTCTTT
CAISFKQGDTEAFF
>TRBJ1-1|TRBV9|-|many
TGTGCCAGCAGACAAATGGACGGTGAAGCTTTCTTT
CASRQMDGEAFF
>TRBJ1-1|TRBV27|-|-
TGTGCCAGCAGGCCCCAGGGCGAGGGGTTAGAAGCTTTCTTT
CASRPQGEGLEAFF
>TRBJ2-2|TRBV7-6|-|many
TGTGCCAGCAGCTTCGACGGCGCCGGGGAGCTGTTTTTT
CASSFDGAGELFF
>TRBJ2-5|TRBV10-3|-|many
TGTGCCATCAGTGAGGACAGATCTCAAGAGACCCAGTACTTC
CAISEDRSQETQYF
>TRBJ1-1|TRBV7-3|TRBD1|many
TGTGCCAGCAGCCCAGGGACAGGGATAGGAATGAACACTGAAGCTTTCTTT
CASSPGTGIGMNTEAFF
>TRBJ1-1|TRBV6-6|-|-
TGTGCCAGCAGTTGGGATCCGGACACTGAAGCTTTCTTT
CASSWDPDTEAFF
>TRBJ2-7|TRBV5-1|-|many
TGCGCCAGCAGCTTGGAGGGCAGGACTGGCGAGCAGTACTTC
CASSLEGRTGEQYF
>TRBJ1-2|TRBV10-3|-|-
TGTGCCATCACCCTACCTGGACAGAACTATGGCTACACCTTC
CAITLPGQNYGYTF
>TRBJ2-4|TRBV5-1|TRBD2|-
TGCGCCAGCAGCTTGGGTAGCGGGGGAGCCAAAAACATTCAGTACTTC
CASSLGSGGAKNIQYF
>TRBJ1-1|TRBV29-1|TRBD1|few
TGCAGCGCTTACAGGGGGGGTGGCACTGAAGCTTTCTTT
CSAYRGGGTEAFF
>TRBJ1-2|TRBV28|TRBD1|many
TGTGCCAGCAGTGGGGGGACAGGGAACTATGGCTACACCTTC
CASSGGTGNYGYTF
>TRBJ1-2|TRBV21-1|-|many
TGTGCCAGCAGCCAGACTGACCGGCCCTTC
CASSQTDRPF
>TRBJ2-7|TRBV20-1|-|many
TGCAGTGCTAGAGCCTACTACGAGCAGTACTTC
CSARAYYEQYF
>TRBJ2-7|TRBV2|TRBD1|many
TGTGCCAGAGGGACAGGGTCCCACGAGCAGTACTTC
CARGTGSHEQYF
>TRBJ2-4|TRBV11-3|TRBD1|many
TGTGCCAGCACGACAGGGAGTCCGAACATTCAGTACTTC
CASTTGSPNIQYF
>TRBJ1-2|TRBV29-1|-|few
TGCAGCGTACGGGGGGGAAGCGATGGCTACACCTTC
CSVRGGSDGYTF
>TRBJ2-7|TRBV3-1|-|many
TGTGCCAGCAGCCAAGACGGCGGAACCTACGAGCAGTACTTC
CASSQDGGTYEQYF
>TRBJ2-4|TRBV28|TRBD2|many
TGTGCCAGCCGATCTAGCGGGAGGGCTGTCAAAAACATTCAGTACTTC
CASRSSGRAVKNIQYF
>TRBJ2-7|TRBV3-1|-|-
TGTGCCAGCAGCCAAGTTGTGGCCTACGAGCAGTACTTC
CASSQVVAYEQYF
>TRBJ2-2|TRBV2|TRBD1|few
TGTGCCAGCAGTGAAGCGAACAGGGGGAAGGGGGAGCTGTTTTTT
CASSEANRGKGELFF
>TRBJ2-1|TRBV20-1|-|once
TGCAGTTCTAGAGTTGGGGAATTTAGGAGCCCGACCTACAATGAGCAGTTCTTC
CSSRVGEFRSPTYNEQFF
>TRBJ1-3|TRBV5-1|TRBD1|-
TGCGCCAGCAGCTTGGGGGACAGCGGAGGAAACACCATATATTTT
CASSLGDSGGNTIYF
>TRBJ1-5|TRBV4-1|-|many
TGCGCCAGCAGCCAAGAAGGTGCGGGGGGCAATCAGCCCCAGCATTTT
CASSQEGAGGNQPQHF
>TRBJ1-2|TRBV12-3/TRBV12-4|-|many
TGTGCCAGCAGTGCAGGGTATGGCTACACCTTC
CASSAGYGYTF
>TRBJ2-3|TRBV29-1|-|many
TGCAGCGCCGCAAAAGATACGCAGTATTTT
CSAAKDTQYF
>TRBJ1-2|TRBV4-2|-|many
TGTGCCAGCAGCCAAGATTTAGGCTACTATGGCTACACCTTC
CASSQDLGYYGYTF